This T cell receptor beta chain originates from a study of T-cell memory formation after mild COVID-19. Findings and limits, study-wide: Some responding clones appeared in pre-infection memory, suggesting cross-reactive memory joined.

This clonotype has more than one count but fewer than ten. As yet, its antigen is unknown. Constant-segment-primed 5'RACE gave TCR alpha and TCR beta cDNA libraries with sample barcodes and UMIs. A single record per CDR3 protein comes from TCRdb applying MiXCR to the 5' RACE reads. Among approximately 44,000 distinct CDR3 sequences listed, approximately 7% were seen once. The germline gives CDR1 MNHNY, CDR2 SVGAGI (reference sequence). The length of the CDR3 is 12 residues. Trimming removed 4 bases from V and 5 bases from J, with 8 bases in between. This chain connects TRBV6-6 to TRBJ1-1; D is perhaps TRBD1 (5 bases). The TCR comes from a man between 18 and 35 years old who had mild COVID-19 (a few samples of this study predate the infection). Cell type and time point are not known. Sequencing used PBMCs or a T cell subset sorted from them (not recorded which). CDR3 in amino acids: CASSFKGTEAFF. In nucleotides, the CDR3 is TGTGCCAGCAGTTTCAAGGGGACTGAAGCTTTCTTT.